Below are 23 T cell receptor beta chains sequenced from a single sample in a study of blood T cells in healthy people across ages. A second PCR, run for 7 to 11 cycles, used a sample-barcoded 5' primer plus a J-beta primer mix. A single record per CDR3 protein comes from TCRdb applying MiXCR to the 5' RACE reads. The sample holds about 1.8 million distinct CDR3 sequences; less than 50% are singletons and the top ten take over 2%. Source material: blood. The receptor source for this set is a woman in her 40s in good health.

The J gene is TRBJ1-1, the V gene TRBV29-1, with unresolved D. The CDR3 loop spans 13 amino acids. Trimming shortened V by 0 bases and J by 5 bases, and 10 bases separated the two germline ends. CDR1 and CDR2 (germline): SQVTM, ANQGSEA. The DNA of the CDR3 is TGCAGCGTTGAAGATCCTGTAGGGACTGAAGCTTTCTTT. It is translated as CSVEDPVGTEAFF. Filled out from reference TRBV29-1 and TRBJ1-1, the complete variable domain reads SAVISQKPSRDICQRGTSLTIQCQVDSQVTMMFWYRQQPGQSLTLIATANQGSEATYESGFVIDKFPISRPNLTFSTLTVSNMSPEDSSIYLCSVEDPVGTEAFFGQGTRLTVV.

The V and J genes are TRBV2 and TRBJ1-5; weak D call: TRBD1 (5 bases). V lost 3 bases to trimming and J lost 5 bases, with 11 bases between them. This CDR3 has 14 amino acids. Germline V gene data show CDR1 as SNHLY and CDR2 as FYNNEI. The CDR3 here is CASSETAEYQPQHF. The CDR3 region has the DNA TGTGCCAGCAGTGAGACAGCGGAATATCAGCCCCAGCATTTT.

The sample holds one count of this clonotype. V and J are TRBV4-1 and TRBJ2-1, with TRBD1 identical over 7 bases. V was clipped by 0 bases and J by 12 bases; unmatched bases: 11. This CDR3 comprises 15 residues. Germline V CDR1 and CDR2: MGHRA, YSYEKL. The chain's CDR3 is CASSQDEAGDSGQFF. In nucleotides, the CDR3 is TGCGCCAGCAGCCAAGATGAGGCAGGGGACAGTGGGCAGTTCTTC.

The chain combines TRBV27 with TRBJ2-1, with no clear D. CDR3 length: 12 amino acids. V dropped 7 bases and J dropped 7 bases, with 11 bases sitting between them. Per germline, CDR1 MNHEY and CDR2 SMNVEV (reference sequence). The CDR3 protein is CASMLLGNEQFF. For the CDR3, the DNA is TGTGCCAGCATGTTACTTGGGAATGAGCAGTTCTTC.

This clonotype was found many times. This may arise from a read error, as a much more abundant clone is one base away. J is TRBJ2-5 and V is TRBV6-4; possibly TRBD2 for D (5 bases). V was trimmed by 0 bases and J by 11 bases, leaving 16 bases between them. The CDR3 contains 14 residues. CDR1 and CDR2 (germline): MRHNA, SNTAGT. The CDR3 protein is CASSDSLDYNRQYF. CDR3 DNA sequence: TGTGCCAGCAGTGACTCGTTAGACTACAATCGGCAGTACTTC.

This clonotype was counted only a few times. The chain has TRBV28 and TRBJ1-1; D remains unclear. Per the germline V gene, CDR1 is MDHEN and CDR2 is SYDVKM. Trimming took 4 bases from V and 7 from J, leaving 10 bases between them. The CDR3 runs 12 residues. The CDR3 DNA sequence: TGTGCCAGCAGTTCAGGACCCTATGAAGCTTTCTTT. It is translated as CASSSGPYEAFF.

The chain employs TRBV25-1 and TRBJ1-2; D is uncertain. The germline V gene encodes CDR1 MGHDK and CDR2 SYGVNS. The V gene lost 6 bases and the J gene lost 6 bases, with 11 bases spanning the gap. The CDR3 contains 12 residues. The CDR3 bases are TGTGCCAGCAGGGAGGGAGTGGATGGCTACACCTTC. Amino acids: CASREGVDGYTF.

This clonotype was picked up a small number of times. V usage is TRBV27 and J usage is TRBJ2-5, with 9 bases identical to TRBD1. The CDR3 has 15 residues. The J segment lost 5 bases and the V segment lost 7 bases, leaving 11 bases of the junction unmatched. CDR1 and CDR2 (germline): MNHEY, SMNVEV (reference sequence). The CDR3, as DNA: TGTGCCAGCACCCCACAGGGGGCGCGATTTGAGACCCAGTACTTC. It is translated as CASTPQGARFETQYF.

This clonotype was found a few times. The rearrangement uses TRBV10-3 and TRBJ2-7; D call uncertain. V dropped 2 bases and J dropped 4 bases, with 9 bases sitting between them. This CDR3 comprises 13 residues. The germline gives CDR1 ENHRY, CDR2 SYGVKD. The CDR3 region has the DNA TGTGCCATCAGTGAGGGGAAGAATTACGAGCAGTACTTC. It yields the protein CAISEGKNYEQYF.

This clonotype was counted between two and nine times. The rearrangement joins TRBV5-6 to TRBJ2-7; D perhaps matches TRBD2 (7 bases). Germline CDR1 is SGHDT and CDR2 is YYEEEE. With 4 bases removed from V and 2 bases from J, the gap between germline ends came to 19 bases. The CDR3 consists of 16 residues. This chain's CDR3 is CASSLRGGVETYEQYF. The DNA of the CDR3 is TGTGCCAGCAGCCTGAGGGGGGGGGTCGAAACCTACGAGCAGTACTTC.

V and J are TRBV20-1 and TRBJ2-5; D is tentatively TRBD1 or TRBD2 (6 bases each). Trimming left V 6 bases short and J 5 bases short, with 19 bases between. From germline, CDR1 is DFQATT and CDR2 SNEGSKA (reference sequence). The CDR3 contains 14 residues. The CDR3 region has the DNA TGCAGTGCCCAGTTGGGGGGCCCTATGGAGACCCAGTACTTC. This gives the protein CSAQLGGPMETQYF.

This clonotype was counted only a few times. The J gene is TRBJ2-7, the V gene TRBV3-1, with TRBD1 identical over 8 bases. CDR3 length: 14 amino acids. V dropped 5 bases and J dropped 10; count of bases not matched to a gene: 13. CDR1 is LGHDT, CDR2 YNNKEL, per germline (reference sequence). CDR3 loop: CASSSSRTTGAQYF. The CDR3 DNA is TGTGCCAGCAGCTCTTCCAGGACGACAGGGGCCCAGTACTTC.

J is TRBJ2-3 and V is TRBV7-3; tentatively, D is TRBD2 (5 bases). V was cut by 2 bases and J by 5 bases, with 17 bases left in between. The CDR3 runs 16 residues. CDR1 and CDR2 (germline): SGHTA, FQGTGA. As DNA, the CDR3 is TGTGCCAGCAGCTTAGACTACACCCTAGGAAAAGATACGCAGTATTTT. This codes for CASSLDYTLGKDTQYF.

The rearrangement uses TRBV20-1 and TRBJ2-2; D may be TRBD2 (5 bases). V was pared by 5 bases and J by 4 bases, with 11 bases between. The CDR3 runs 13 residues. Germline assignment: CDR1 DFQATT and CDR2 SNEGSKA (reference sequence). CDR3 DNA sequence: TGCAGTGCTGGAGGCATGGGCACCGGGGAGCTGTTTTTT. Its translation is CSAGGMGTGELFF.

This clonotype was picked up one time. V and J are TRBV12-3 or TRBV12-4 and TRBJ2-7; weak D call: TRBD2 (6 bases). The J call may be mistaken, given a closer DNA end match to TRBJ2-5. The CDR3 totals 13 residues. The CDR3 sequence is CASKGGGQETQYF. CDR3 DNA sequence: TGTGCCAGCAAAGGTGGGGGGCAAGAGACCCAGTACTTC.

The chain links TRBV24-1 to TRBJ2-1; 8 bases align to TRBD2. Per the germline V gene, CDR1 is KGHDR and CDR2 is SFDVKD. V shed 4 bases and J 3 bases; nucleotides not matched to a gene: 7. The CDR3 is 16 amino acids. The CDR3 sequence is CATSDGRGALYNEQFF. CDR3 sequence (DNA): TGTGCCACCAGTGACGGGAGGGGGGCCCTCTACAATGAGCAGTTCTTC.

V usage is TRBV12-3 or TRBV12-4 and J usage is TRBJ1-5; tentatively, D is TRBD1 (6 bases). The CDR3 contains 16 residues. The V gene lost 6 bases and the J gene lost 2 bases, with 17 bases spanning the gap. In nucleotides, the CDR3 is TGTGCCAGCAGAGAGCATACAGGGATCGGCAATCAGCCCCAGCATTTT. Translating gives CASREHTGIGNQPQHF.

This sequence joins TRBV2 and TRBJ2-5; maybe TRBD1 (6 bases). CDR3 length: 14 residues. Germline V lookup: CDR1 SNHLY, CDR2 FYNNEI. V was trimmed by 3 bases and J by 3 bases, leaving 11 bases between them. The CDR3 DNA follows: TGTGCCAGCAGTGATTACAGGGTAAAAGAGACCCAGTACTTC. Translation: CASSDYRVKETQYF.

There are a few counts of this clonotype. This rearrangement joins TRBV12-3 or TRBV12-4 to TRBJ2-5, with D possibly matching TRBD1 (5 bases). Trimming took off 3 bases at V and 1 base at J, with 9 bases between the two ends. CDR3 size: 14 residues. The CDR3 nucleotides are TGTGCCAGCAGTTTCGCGCAGGGCCAAGAGACCCAGTACTTC. This translates into CASSFAQGQETQYF.

This chain links TRBV7-2 with TRBJ2-3; D could derive from TRBD1 or TRBD2 (6 bases each). In germline, CDR1 is SGHTA, CDR2 FQGNSA. The CDR3 has 17 residues. V lost 4 bases and J 0 bases, leaving 17 bases between the germline ends. The DNA for the CDR3 is TGTGCCAGCAGCTCAGAAGCGCGGGGACATAGCACAGATACGCAGTATTTT. Encoded protein: CASSSEARGHSTDTQYF.

The V and J genes are TRBV10-1 and TRBJ2-7; D is unclear. CDR3 length: 14 residues. In germline, CDR1 is WNHNN, CDR2 SYGVQD (reference sequence). Trimming pared 2 bases from V and 0 bases from J, leaving 8 bases between. This chain's CDR3 is CASSEEVSSYEQYF. CDR3 bases: TGCGCCAGCAGTGAGGAGGTCAGCTCCTACGAGCAGTACTTC.

This clonotype was detected ten times or more. This chain joins TRBV28 and TRBJ2-3; 11 bases agree with TRBD2. V trimming: 4 bases; J trimming: 3 bases; junction bases outside the gene matches: 3. This CDR3 region has 15 residues. Germline V gives CDR1 MDHEN, CDR2 SYDVKM. The CDR3 DNA sequence: TGTGCCAGCAGTTCTAGCGGGGGGTTGACAGATACGCAGTATTTT. Its translation is CASSSSGGLTDTQYF.

The chain links TRBV5-1 to TRBJ1-4; TRBD1 agrees at 9 bases. Germline V lookup: CDR1 SGHRS, CDR2 YFSETQ. With V trimmed by 3 bases and J by 5 bases, 8 bases remained unmatched. The CDR3 is 16 amino acids. The CDR3 region is CASSSGTGIFNEKLFF. In DNA form, the CDR3 reads TGCGCCAGCAGCTCGGGGACAGGGATCTTCAATGAAAAACTGTTTTTT.